Listed below are T cell receptor beta chains from one sample, sequenced in a study of blood T cell repertoires in COVID-19. Method: immunoSEQ multiplex PCR; TCRdb's copy keeps in-frame clones and lacks some. The sample records around 270,000 clones, approximately 88% being singletons. Sequencing was carried out using PBMCs or T cells enriched from blood (not recorded which). The receptors were sampled from a woman aged 35 to 49 who had been exposed to COVID-19. The CDR3 runs from the conserved cysteine through the conserved F or W. D genes are given only for firm matches. The size field is filled for only some rows; it gives once, few, many or a size class.

>once|TRBV5-1|.|TRBJ2-2
TGCGCCAGCAGCCCTGACTCCTTAAACACCGGGGAGCTGTTTTTT
CASSPDSLNTGELFF
>.|TRBV18|.|TRBJ1-4
TGTGCCAGCTCACCTAATATGGGACGGACTATGGGTGAAAAACTGTTTTTT
CASSPNMGRTMGEKLFF
>.|TRBV27|TRBD1|TRBJ1-4
TGTGCCAGCAGTTCCACGACAGGGGGAAGGTGGGAGGCCGGAAAACTGTTTTTT
CASSSTTGGRWEAGKLFF
>once|TRBV7-2|TRBD2|TRBJ2-1
TGTGCCAGCAGCTTACAGCGGGGGGGCCCCTACAATGAGCAGTTCTTC
CASSLQRGGPYNEQFF
>.|TRBV6-2/TRBV6-3|TRBD1|TRBJ2-5
TGTGCCAGCAGTCGTTATTCCGGGACAGGGACAGAGACCCAGTACTTC
CASSRYSGTGTETQYF
>.|TRBV15|TRBD1|TRBJ1-2
TGTGCCACCAGCGCCCGGACAGGGGACGGTGGCTACACCTTC
CATSARTGDGGYTF
>.|TRBV19|.|TRBJ1-3
TGTGCCAGTACCACTACAGGGATGTCTGGAAACACCATATATTTT
CASTTTGMSGNTIYF
>.|TRBV29-1|TRBD1|TRBJ1-4
TGCAGCGTTGGGGACAGGGGTGAAAAACTGTTTTTT
CSVGDRGEKLFF
>.|TRBV5-1|TRBD1|TRBJ1-1
TGTGCCAGCAGCTGGGACAGGTCCAACACTGAAGCTTTCTTT
CASSWDRSNTEAFF
>.|TRBV19|.|TRBJ2-5
TGTGCCAGTAGTTCCACCGGGGAATGGGGGACCCAGTACTTC
CASSSTGEWGTQYF
>.|TRBV11-2|.|TRBJ2-2
TGTGCCAGCAGCCCATACCTCCGGGGGAGGCCGAACACCGGGGAGCTGTTTTTT
CASSPYLRGRPNTGELFF
>.|TRBV6-2/TRBV6-3|TRBD2|TRBJ2-1
TGTGCCAGCAGTTATAGGGTTAGCGGGGGTCACTCCTACAATGAGCAGTTCTTC
CASSYRVSGGHSYNEQFF
>.|TRBV9|.|TRBJ1-2
TGTGCCAGCAGCGTAGTATCGAGGGGCTACACCTTC
CASSVVSRGYTF
>.|TRBV28|.|TRBJ2-3
TGTGCCAGCACGGTAGGCGGAGATACGCAGTATTTT
CASTVGGDTQYF
>many|TRBV3-1/TRBV3-2|.|TRBJ2-3
TGTGCCAGCAGCCAAGTCATGGATACGCAGTATTTT
CASSQVMDTQYF
>.|TRBV24-1|.|TRBJ1-5
TGTGCCACCAGTGATTCCCCTTTTCGGCAGGCGAGGGATCAGCCCCAGCATTTT
CATSDSPFRQARDQPQHF
>.|TRBV7-2|TRBD1|TRBJ1-1
TGTGCCAGCAGCGCACAACAGGGGATGAACACTGAAGCTTTCTTT
CASSAQQGMNTEAFF
>.|TRBV25-1|TRBD1|TRBJ2-4
TGTGCCAGCAGTGATCGGACAGGGGAAAAAAACATTCAGTACTTC
CASSDRTGEKNIQYF
>.|TRBV11-2|.|TRBJ2-7
TGTGCCAGCAGCCTCCTTAGGGGCGGCTCGGACGAGCAGTACTTC
CASSLLRGGSDEQYF
>.|TRBV6-2/TRBV6-3|TRBD1|TRBJ2-1
TGTGCCAGCAGCGAAAGACAGGGGACTGACAATGAGCAGTTCTTC
CASSERQGTDNEQFF
>.|TRBV19|.|TRBJ1-3
TGTGCCAGTAGTAAAGGGGGTAGACCTGGAAACACCATATATTTT
CASSKGGRPGNTIYF
>.|TRBV6-6|.|TRBJ1-1
TGTGCCAGCAGTTACTCGTATGGACAGACCAACACTGAAGCTTTCTTT
CASSYSYGQTNTEAFF
>.|TRBV4-1|.|TRBJ1-1
TGCGCCAGCAGCCAAGACGGGCGACAGGTTCGGGGCACTGAAGCTTTCTTT
CASSQDGRQVRGTEAFF
>.|TRBV18|.|TRBJ1-5
TGTGCCAGCTCACCAAATCCCCTAGGCTCCGACTATCAGCCCCAGCATTTT
CASSPNPLGSDYQPQHF
>.|TRBV9|TRBD1|TRBJ2-3
TGTGCCAGCAGCGGCCAATACAGGGGGCCGGTCGCAGATACGCAGTATTTT
CASSGQYRGPVADTQYF
>.|TRBV5-1|TRBD1|TRBJ1-2
TGTGCCAGCAGCTTGGTTAGCAGGGGGCTTCGTGGCTACACCTTC
CASSLVSRGLRGYTF
>once|TRBV28|.|TRBJ1-4
TGTGCCAGCAGTTCTCCGTCAACTAATGAAAAACTGTTTTTT
CASSSPSTNEKLFF
>.|TRBV18|.|TRBJ2-1
TGTGCCAGCTCAGGCGGGTCGAATGAGCAGTTCTTC
CASSGGSNEQFF
>.|TRBV20-1|.|TRBJ1-2
TGCAGTGCTTTCCGGACAGTCCCCACCTTC
CSAFRTVPTF
>once|TRBV15|TRBD1|TRBJ1-2
TGTGCCACCAGCAGAGACCGGACAGGGGGGTATGGCTACACCTTC
CATSRDRTGGYGYTF
>.|TRBV11-3|.|TRBJ2-2
TGTGCCAGCAGCTTATCAGCGAACACCGGGGAGCTGTTTTTT
CASSLSANTGELFF
>.|TRBV10-3|TRBD1|TRBJ2-1
TGTGCCATCAGTTGGGACAGTGAGCAGTTCTTC
CAISWDSEQFF
>.|TRBV5-6|.|TRBJ1-6
TGTGCCAGCAGCTACTCACCAACAGGGAATTCACCCCTCCACTTT
CASSYSPTGNSPLHF
>few|TRBV19|.|TRBJ1-5
TGTGCCAGTAGTATGGTTGCGGTTAGCAATCAGCCCCAGCATTTT
CASSMVAVSNQPQHF
>.|TRBV7-9|TRBD1|TRBJ1-5
TGTGCCAGCAGCTTAGGGCAGGGACAGGGGTATTATCAGCCCCAGCATTTT
CASSLGQGQGYYQPQHF
>.|TRBV10-3|.|TRBJ1-1
TGTGCCATCAGGGGTGGGGCCGCTGAAGCTTTCTTT
CAIRGGAAEAFF
>few|TRBV6-2/TRBV6-3|.|TRBJ2-7
TGTGCCAGCAGTCGACAGGTCTCCTACGAGCAGTACTTC
CASSRQVSYEQYF
>few|TRBV30|.|TRBJ2-2
TGTGCCTGGAGCCCTACAGGCACCGGGGAGCTGTTTTTT
CAWSPTGTGELFF
>.|TRBV10-1|.|TRBJ2-1
TGCGCCAGCAGGCCTATCCCACAGGGCCAGTACAATGAGCAGTTCTTC
CASRPIPQGQYNEQFF
>.|TRBV7-9|.|TRBJ2-7
TGTGCCAGTTCGGGGTTGAGCTACGAGCAGTACTTC
CASSGLSYEQYF
>.|TRBV11-2|TRBD1|TRBJ1-2
TGTGCCAGCAGCTTAGCGGGACAGGGGATAGATGGCTACACCTTC
CASSLAGQGIDGYTF
>.|TRBV19|.|TRBJ1-1
TGTGCCAGTACTAGCCAGGGACTTTCGGGTACTGAAGCTTTCTTT
CASTSQGLSGTEAFF
>.|TRBV7-9|TRBD2|TRBJ2-1
TGTGCCAGCAGCTCTACCACTAGCGGGGGGTTGAATGAGCAGTTCTTC
CASSSTTSGGLNEQFF
>.|TRBV28|TRBD1|TRBJ1-5
TGTGCCAGCGGACAGGGTCCCAATCAGCCCCAGCATTTT
CASGQGPNQPQHF
>.|TRBV29-1|TRBD2|TRBJ2-3
TGCAGCGGAATAGCGGGAGGGCGGGATACGCAGTATTTT
CSGIAGGRDTQYF
>.|TRBV21-1|.|TRBJ1-2
TGTGCCAGCAGCAACTGGGGACAGCTGCATCCCGGATCATATGGCTACACCTTC
CASSNWGQLHPGSYGYTF
>.|TRBV28|TRBD1|TRBJ2-5
TGTGCCAGCAGTTTGACAGGGGGTCAAGAGACCCAGTACTTC
CASSLTGGQETQYF
>once|TRBV24-1|.|TRBJ2-2
TGTGCCACAGCGTCCGAAACCGGGGAGCTGTTTTTT
CATASETGELFF
>.|TRBV18|.|TRBJ1-1
TGTGCCAGCTCACCCATGAGGAACCTGAACACTGAAGCTTTCTTT
CASSPMRNLNTEAFF
>.|TRBV10-3|.|TRBJ2-5
TGTGCCATCAGTGGGTCCACAGATCAGGGGGGTGACGAGACCCAGTACTTC
CAISGSTDQGGDETQYF
>.|TRBV7-9|.|TRBJ1-1
TGTGCCAGCAGCCGAGGGTCCAAGGGCACTGAAGCTTTCTTT
CASSRGSKGTEAFF
>.|TRBV7-2|TRBD1|TRBJ1-5
TGTGCCAGCAGCTCCCAGGGGGCAGGTCAGCCCCAGCATTTT
CASSSQGAGQPQHF
>.|TRBV3-1/TRBV3-2|.|TRBJ1-1
TGTGCCAGCAGCCAAGGCGGGACGGCAGAAGCTTTCTTT
CASSQGGTAEAFF
>.|TRBV2|TRBD1|TRBJ1-5
TGTGCCAGCAGTGGACAGGGGAGCAATCAGCCCCAGCATTTT
CASSGQGSNQPQHF
>.|TRBV14|.|TRBJ1-6
TGTGCCAGCAGCCAAGGGACAGCAAATTCACCCCTCCACTTT
CASSQGTANSPLHF
>.|TRBV7-2|TRBD1|TRBJ1-2
TGTGCCAGCAGCTCCCAGACAGGGAAATATGGCTACACCTTC
CASSSQTGKYGYTF
>.|TRBV5-1|TRBD1|TRBJ1-1
TGTGCCAGCAGCTTGAACAGGGGAACGGACACTGAAGCTTTCTTT
CASSLNRGTDTEAFF
>.|TRBV3-1/TRBV3-2|.|TRBJ1-3
TGTGCCAGCAGCCACCAGGGGCCTGGAAACACCATATATTTT
CASSHQGPGNTIYF
>.|TRBV2|TRBD2|TRBJ2-1
TGTGCCAGCAGGGAACTAGCGGGCGATGAGCAGTTCTTC
CASRELAGDEQFF
>once|TRBV29-1|TRBD1|TRBJ2-1
TGCAGCGTTGACGGACAGGGATATGAGCAGTTCTTC
CSVDGQGYEQFF